This T cell receptor (beta chain) was recovered during a study of molecular identifiers for immune sequencing clone quantification. Study-wide results and caveats: Clones that had above 20 RNA copies took up over 98% of effector molecules but under 1% in naive cells.

The naive CD8 libraries originated from between roughly 17,000 and 1,000,000 sorted cells and drew on 10%, 30% or 50% RNA. TCRdb processed the PCR reads anew with MiXCR; each CDR3 protein has one entry. The sample carries about 510,000 distinct CDR3 sequences, about a fifth recorded once. The trim removed 2 bases at V and 0 bases at J, leaving 5 bases unmatched. This CDR3 has 17 residues. From germline, CDR1 is PRHDT and CDR2 FYEKMQ (reference sequence). There are many counts of this clonotype. Its antigen is unidentified. The TCR sequence derives from a human donor in good health. Some libraries in this study had Jurkat cell RNA spiked in. The sample taken for sequencing was naive CD8+ T cells from blood, with Jurkat cell RNA spiked in. Documented subset: FACS-sorted CD8+CD4-CCR7+CD45RA+ naive T cells. The rearrangement uses TRBV13 and TRBJ2-2; 8 bases line up with TRBD2. CDR3 sequence: CASSLTSGGPNTGELFF. CDR3 DNA sequence: TGTGCCAGCAGCTTAACGAGCGGGGGCCCGAACACCGGGGAGCTGTTTTTT.